This passage covers 27 T cell receptor beta chains from one sample sequenced in a study of post-analysis software for immune sequencing data (dated by TCRdb to 2015 to 2017). No cognate antigen is known for these TCRs. Libraries were made using PCR. TCRdb shows the sequencer as Illumina HiSeq 2500. To reduce PCR and sequencing biases, unique molecular identifiers were built into the TCR beta cDNA libraries. TCRdb trimmed public reads at Q25 via fastp, called clones via MiXCR and kept in-frame beta chains. Each entry merges the rows of one CDR3 protein and shows their most common DNA and genes. The sample has about 500,000 distinct CDR3 sequences on record, approximately 45% of them singletons. The ten largest make up around 10% of the sample. The full study reports these points: Four to six TRBV segments, including TRBV5-6, TRBV5-1 and TRBV20-1, were significantly more frequent in patients than controls.

The sequenced material came from blood. These receptors were obtained from a girl aged 10 to 17 with multiple sclerosis.

This clonotype was detected a few times. The chain has TRBV7-9 and TRBJ1-6; D gene unclear. The V gene lost 1 base and the J gene lost 4 bases, with 5 bases spanning the gap. This CDR3 spans 14 amino acids. CDR1 is SEHNR, CDR2 FQNEAQ, per germline (reference sequence). The CDR3 is CASSLGNYNSPLHF. DNA for the CDR3: TGTGCCAGCAGCTTAGGGAATTATAATTCACCCCTCCACTTT.

The CDR3 DNA sequence: TGTGCCACCAGTGATCGTTATGGCTACACCTTC. Its protein is CATSDRYGYTF. V is TRBV24-1 and J is TRBJ1-2; D call uncertain. The V and J ends lost 3 bases and 5 bases respectively, with 3 bases between them. Per germline, CDR1 KGHDR and CDR2 SFDVKD. The CDR3 is 11 residues long.

The table lists this clonotype with a few counts. This chain connects TRBV20-1 to TRBJ1-2, with TRBD1 identical over 9 bases. Germline CDR1 DFQATT, CDR2 SNEGSKA (reference sequence). This CDR3 has 13 residues. V trimming: 6 bases; J trimming: 6 bases; junction bases outside the gene matches: 8. CDR3 in amino acids: CSARLRTGDGYTF. CDR3 DNA: TGCAGTGCCAGATTGCGGACAGGGGATGGCTACACCTTC.

This clonotype was counted only a few times. The rearrangement uses TRBV3-1 and TRBJ1-6; possible D gene TRBD1, 5 bases. The CDR3 is 15 residues long. Deletions cut 7 bases from V and 1 base from J, with 11 bases between. Looked up from germline, CDR1 is LGHDT and CDR2 is YNNKEL (reference sequence). The CDR3 region has the DNA TGTGCCAGCAACCCCGGGGGATCCTATAATTCACCCCTCCACTTT. This translates into CASNPGGSYNSPLHF. The full variable domain, its missing parts supplied by reference TRBV3-1 and TRBJ1-6, is DTAVSQTPKYLVTQMGNDKSIKCEQNLGHDTMYWYKQDSKKFLKIMFSYNNKELIINETVPNRFSPKSPDKAHLNLHINSLELGDSAVYFCASNPGGSYNSPLHFGNGTRLTVT.

The chain carries TRBV20-1 and TRBJ1-1, with 10 bases identical to TRBD1. Germline V CDR1 and CDR2: DFQATT, SNEGSKA (reference sequence). V gave up 0 bases and J gave up 0 bases; unmatched junction bases: 1. CDR3 size: 15 residues. Here the CDR3 DNA reads TGCAGTGCTAGAGAGGGGACAGGGGTGAACACTGAAGCTTTCTTT. Translating gives CSAREGTGVNTEAFF.

V gene TRBV12-3 or TRBV12-4 combines with J gene TRBJ2-1, with 11 bases that match TRBD1. The CDR3 runs to 15 residues. V gave up 3 bases and J gave up 6 bases; unmatched junction bases: 4. Here the CDR3 DNA reads TGTGCCAGCAGTTTGGGGACAGGGGGTTTCAATGAGCAGTTCTTC. Translation gives CASSLGTGGFNEQFF.

This clonotype has a handful of counts. The chain links TRBV7-2 to TRBJ2-4; D perhaps matches TRBD1 (5 bases). Trimming shortened V by 3 bases and J by 1 base, and 10 bases separated the two germline ends. The germline CDR1 and CDR2 sequences are SGHTA and FQGNSA. The CDR3 runs to 15 residues. The CDR3, as DNA: TGTGCCAGCAGCTTGCTTTCAGGGGCCAAAAACATTCAGTACTTC. Translating it yields CASSLLSGAKNIQYF.

This clonotype has a handful of counts. This chain connects TRBV28 to TRBJ2-7; a weak D match, TRBD2 (5 bases). The length of the CDR3 is 16 residues. The V and J ends lost 2 bases and 1 base respectively, with 15 bases between them. Germline V gene data show CDR1 as MDHEN and CDR2 as SYDVKM. The chain's CDR3 is CASSLMGSTRSYEQYF. The CDR3 region has the DNA TGTGCCAGCAGTTTAATGGGGAGTACCAGATCCTACGAGCAGTACTTC. Drawing the rest from reference TRBV28 and TRBJ2-7, the complete variable domain is DVKVTQSSRYLVKRTGEKVFLECVQDMDHENMFWYRQDPGLGLRLIYFSYDVKMKEKGDIPEGYSVSREKKERFSLILESASTNQTSMYLCASSLMGSTRSYEQYFGPGTRLTVT.

This clonotype was found a few times. The genes are TRBV9 and TRBJ2-5; 9 nucleotides align to TRBD2. The assigned J gene may be wrong: the sequence end matches TRBJ2-7 better. In germline, CDR1 is SGDLS, CDR2 YYNGEE. The CDR3 consists of 15 residues. CDR3 nucleotide sequence: TGTGCCAGCAGCGTAGCTGGCGGGAGGGCTGGCGAGCAGTACTTC. Translation gives CASSVAGGRAGEQYF.

The CDR3 sequence is CASTTANVLTF. CDR3 DNA: TGTGCCAGCACCACGGCCAACGTCCTGACTTTC. V is TRBV7-9 and J is TRBJ2-6; D gene ambiguous. Trimming left V 7 bases short and J 6 bases short, with 4 bases between. From germline, CDR1 is SEHNR and CDR2 FQNEAQ (reference sequence). The CDR3 is 11 amino acids. The variable domain in full, completed from reference TRBV7-9 and TRBJ2-6, reads DTGVSQNPRHKITKRGQNVTFRCDPISEHNRLYWYRQTLGQGPEFLTYFQNEAQLEKSRLLSDRFSAERPKGSFSTLEIQRTEQGDSAMYLCASTTANVLTFGAGSRLTVL.

The J gene is TRBJ2-1, the V gene TRBV6-6; possibly TRBD1 for D (5 bases). The CDR3 runs 17 residues. CDR1 and CDR2 from the germline V gene are MNHNY and SVGAGI (reference sequence). V was clipped by 6 bases and J by 1 base, with 19 bases between them. The CDR3 spells CASRFPPFDRSYNEQFF. The CDR3 coding sequence is TGTGCCAGCAGATTCCCCCCCTTCGACAGATCCTACAATGAGCAGTTCTTC.

This clonotype appeared a few times. The rearrangement links TRBV20-1 to TRBJ2-5; 10 nucleotides match TRBD2. V was clipped by 7 bases and J by 2 bases; unmatched bases: 7. Germline loops: CDR1 DFQATT, CDR2 SNEGSKA (reference sequence). The CDR3 spans 14 residues. The CDR3 is CSVLAAGGQETQYF. In DNA, the CDR3 is TGCAGTGTCCTGGCAGCGGGAGGGCAAGAGACCCAGTACTTC.

This clonotype turned up a few times. The genes are TRBV15 and TRBJ2-2; D might be TRBD1 (6 bases). This CDR3 comprises 15 residues. The germline V gene has CDR1 LNHNV and CDR2 YYDKDF (reference sequence). V was shortened by 4 bases and J by 6 bases, with 15 bases between the two germline ends. This CDR3 reads CATSKAATGAGELFF. In DNA, the CDR3 is TGTGCCACCAGCAAGGCTGCGACAGGTGCCGGGGAGCTGTTTTTT. The variable domain in full, with the rest retrieved from reference TRBV15 and TRBJ2-2, is DAMVIQNPRYQVTQFGKPVTLSCSQTLNHNVMYWYQQKSSQAPKLLFHYYDKDFNNEADTPDNFQSRRPNTSFCFLDIRSPGLGDTAMYLCATSKAATGAGELFFGEGSRLTVL.

Only a few counts were recorded for this clonotype. This chain links TRBV29-1 with TRBJ2-1; tentatively, D is TRBD2 (6 bases). This CDR3 region has 14 residues. V lost 7 bases to trimming and J lost 0 bases, with 13 bases between them. CDR1 SQVTM and CDR2 ANQGSEA come from the germline V gene. The CDR3 nucleotides read TGCAGCGCCGGTTTCGGGAGCTCCTACAATGAGCAGTTCTTC. This codes for CSAGFGSSYNEQFF.

This clonotype has just one count. The V call is TRBV9, the J call TRBJ1-2; unclear D gene. The CDR3 has 14 residues. The V end lost 6 bases, the J end lost 5 bases, and 17 bases lay between the germline ends. Per the germline V gene, CDR1 is SGDLS and CDR2 is YYNGEE. In nucleotides, the CDR3 is TGTGCCAGCAAGTCGTACAGACTCAAGTATGGCTACACCTTC. The encoded protein is CASKSYRLKYGYTF.

The V and J genes are TRBV6-5 and TRBJ2-3, with D uncertain. CDR1 is MNHEY, CDR2 SVGAGI, per germline. V gave up 6 bases and J gave up 6 bases, with 10 bases separating them. The CDR3 length is 12 residues. The CDR3 nucleotides are TGTGCCAGCAGATCCGACGGGGATACGCAGTATTTT. Translation: CASRSDGDTQYF.

The chain joins TRBV20-1 to TRBJ2-5, with 7 bases fitting TRBD1. The J call may be faulty, since TRBJ2-7 better matches the DNA end. This CDR3 spans 13 amino acids. Germline lookup yields CDR1 DFQATT and CDR2 SNEGSKA (reference sequence). In DNA form, the CDR3 reads TGCAGCCAGACTACAGGGGTCTTGTCCGAGCAGTACTTC. The encoded protein is CSQTTGVLSEQYF.

This clonotype was detected only a few times. The rearrangement uses TRBV20-1 and TRBJ1-2; TRBD1 might be the D (5 bases). Germline assignment: CDR1 DFQATT and CDR2 SNEGSKA (reference sequence). Trimming took 0 bases from V and 3 from J, leaving 11 bases between them. The CDR3 loop spans 14 amino acids. CDR3 sequence (DNA): TGCAGTGCTAGAGATGTGCAGGGTGACTATGGCTACACCTTC. Translated: CSARDVQGDYGYTF.

Turning to this clonotype: This may come from a read error, since a much larger clone is one base off. J is TRBJ2-7 and V is TRBV20-1, with 11 bases matching TRBD2. CDR3 length: 16 residues. The V gene's germline CDR1 is DFQATT and CDR2 SNEGSKA (reference sequence). V shed 3 bases and J 7 bases; nucleotides not matched to a gene: 14. CDR3 loop: CSASLSTSGSQDEQYF. The CDR3 nucleotides read TGCAGTGCTAGCCTATCAACTAGCGGGAGCCAGGATGAGCAGTACTTC.

This sequence joins TRBV12-3 or TRBV12-4 and TRBJ2-1; possible D gene TRBD2, 6 bases. The CDR3 totals 11 residues. V was pared by 5 bases and J by 9 bases, with 8 bases between. For the CDR3, the DNA is TGTGCCAGCAGTACTAGCAGTGAGCAGTTCTTC. Translation: CASSTSSEQFF.

This clonotype has more than one count but fewer than ten. In nucleotides, the CDR3 is TGTGCCATCGGGGATACGTTAGCGAGCTCCTCCTACGAGCAGTACTTC. It translates to CAIGDTLASSSYEQYF. The rearrangement joins TRBV10-3 to TRBJ2-7, with a weak D call TRBD2 (5 bases). The CDR3 runs to 16 residues. Germline V CDR1 and CDR2: ENHRY, SYGVKD. Trimming took off 8 bases at V and 0 bases at J, with 20 bases between the two ends.

Notes on this clonotype: Germline and junction disagree at one end, which may indicate a read error. The rearrangement uses TRBV4-1 and TRBJ2-5, with D perhaps matching TRBD1 (5 bases). CDR3 size: 14 residues. Germline V gene sequence: CDR1 MGHRA, CDR2 YSYEKL. Here the CDR3 DNA reads TGCGCCAGCCAGAAGGGGCAGTACCAAGAGACCCAGGACTTC. It encodes CASQKGQYQETQDF.

This clonotype was seen only a few times. The chain carries TRBV28 and TRBJ2-3; TRBD1 might be the D (6 bases). The CDR3 is 16 amino acids. Germline CDR1 is MDHEN and CDR2 is SYDVKM. V lost 7 bases and J lost 0, with 17 bases in between. The DNA of the CDR3 is TGTGCCAGCACCTCCCCGGACAGCTTTAGCACAGATACGCAGTATTTT. It translates to CASTSPDSFSTDTQYF.

J is TRBJ2-5 and V is TRBV12-3 or TRBV12-4; D gene unclear. The CDR3 contains 14 residues. The V end lost 5 bases, the J end lost 1 base, and 11 bases lay between the germline ends. CDR3 nucleotides: TGTGCCAGCAGTATGACCCTTCCCCAAGAGACCCAGTACTTC. Its translation: CASSMTLPQETQYF.

The rearrangement joins TRBV12-3 or TRBV12-4 to TRBJ1-5; D uncertain. The CDR3 length is 16 residues. Trimming shortened V by 4 bases and J by 4 bases, and 17 bases separated the two germline ends. CDR3 loop: CASSSLEGSRNQPQHF. For the CDR3, the DNA is TGTGCCAGCAGTTCATTAGAAGGGAGCCGTAATCAGCCCCAGCATTTT.

This clonotype has ten or more counts. J is TRBJ2-7 and V is TRBV5-1; tentative D call: TRBD1 (5 bases). This CDR3 is 12 amino acids long. Deletions cut 0 bases from V and 5 bases from J, with 6 bases between. The germline V gene encodes CDR1 SGHRS and CDR2 YFSETQ. In nucleotides, the CDR3 is TGCGCCAGCAGCTTGGAGGGGAACGAGCAGTACTTC. Translated: CASSLEGNEQYF.

J is TRBJ1-1 and V is TRBV7-9; 7 bases align to TRBD1. Losses at the gene ends were 5 bases for V and 3 bases for J; bases not matched to a gene: 15. This CDR3 is built from 17 residues. CDR1 SEHNR and CDR2 FQNEAQ come from the germline V gene (reference sequence). CDR3 coding DNA: TGTGCCAGCAGCACATACAGGGGCGAGCGAAAGGACACTGAAGCTTTCTTT. This codes for CASSTYRGERKDTEAFF.